Following are 20 T cell receptor beta chains from one sample sequenced in a study of CD8 T cells in ankylosing spondylitis. TCRdb itself ran the 5' RACE reads through MiXCR, one entry per CDR3 protein. The repertoire includes under 250,000 distinct CDR3 sequences, around a quarter of them detected once, and less than 8.5% sits in the top ten. The sequenced sample consisted of blood, either unsorted or a sorted T cell fraction (not recorded which). The receptors were gathered from a male donor with ankylosing spondylitis or in good health (not recorded which).

This clonotype was detected ten times or more. The CDR3 nucleotides read TGCGCCAGCAGCCAAGATAACGCGCCAGGGAACTCCTACGAGCAGTACTTC. It is translated as CASSQDNAPGNSYEQYF. The V call is TRBV4-1, the J call TRBJ2-7, with a weak D call TRBD1 (5 bases). The CDR3 has 17 amino acids. Per germline, CDR1 MGHRA and CDR2 YSYEKL. V lost 0 bases and J lost 0, with 15 bases in between.

This clonotype occurred a few times. The CDR3 here is CASSLDGAWVIKQYF. The CDR3 coding sequence is TGTGCCAGCAGTTTGGACGGGGCGTGGGTAATCAAGCAGTACTTC. The genes are TRBV27 and TRBJ2-7; D might be TRBD1 or TRBD2, each matching 5 bases. The CDR3 loop spans 15 amino acids. CDR1 MNHEY and CDR2 SMNVEV come from the germline V gene (reference sequence). Trimming took 3 bases from V and 8 from J, leaving 20 bases between them.

This clonotype occurred a few times. CDR3 region: CASSLDGWSSYEQYF. CDR3 in DNA: TGCGCCAGCAGCTTGGATGGGTGGAGCTCCTACGAGCAGTACTTC. J is TRBJ2-7 and V is TRBV5-1; the D is unclear. The germline V and J ends were trimmed by 0 bases and 0 bases, with 10 bases remaining between them. Germline loops: CDR1 SGHRS, CDR2 YFSETQ. The CDR3 sequence is 15 residues long.

This chain connects TRBV20-1 to TRBJ2-7; 9 positions match TRBD1. This CDR3 has 13 amino acids. Germline CDR1 is DFQATT and CDR2 is SNEGSKA (reference sequence). The junction had 5 bases not matched to a gene; V was cut back by 6 bases and J by 2 bases. The CDR3 sequence is CSATGQGAYEQYF. CDR3 bases: TGCAGTGCCACGGGACAGGGAGCCTACGAGCAGTACTTC.

The chain is built from TRBV7-2 and TRBJ2-3; the D is unclear. CDR3 length: 15 residues. Germline assignment: CDR1 SGHTA and CDR2 FQGNSA. Trimming pared 1 base from V and 0 bases from J, leaving 8 bases between. In DNA form, the CDR3 reads TGTGCCAGCAGCTTAGTAGGTGCTAGCACAGATACGCAGTATTTT. Its protein product is CASSLVGASTDTQYF.

As regards this clonotype: The junction departs from the called germline gene at one end, perhaps through a read error. This chain links TRBV10-3 with TRBJ2-7, with D perhaps matching TRBD1 or TRBD2 (5 bases each). Germline V gives CDR1 ENHRY, CDR2 SYGVKD. This CDR3 has 14 amino acids. Here the CDR3 reads CAISEWIDRGPQHF. For the CDR3, the DNA is TGTGCCATCAGTGAGTGGATTGATCGGGGACCGCAGCACTTC.

The chain recombines TRBV4-1 with TRBJ2-1; no reliable D call. V gave up 1 base and J gave up 4 bases, with 5 bases separating them. The CDR3 covers 13 residues. CDR1 is MGHRA and CDR2 is YSYEKL in the germline V gene. The CDR3 DNA follows: TGCGCCAGCAGCCAAGGGGCATACAATGAGCAGTTCTTC. Protein sequence: CASSQGAYNEQFF.

This rearrangement joins TRBV5-1 to TRBJ2-1, with 8 bases that match TRBD2. Germline V lookup: CDR1 SGHRS, CDR2 YFSETQ. CDR3 size: 15 residues. Germline trimming cut 3 bases from V and 10 bases from J; bases unmatched to any gene: 12. The CDR3 reads CASSWSGLGTGEQFF. The CDR3 DNA is TGCGCCAGCAGCTGGTCGGGACTAGGGACGGGCGAGCAGTTCTTC.

The genes are TRBV29-1 and TRBJ1-1, with D unclear. There are 13 residues in the CDR3. Germline V lookup: CDR1 SQVTM, CDR2 ANQGSEA. Trimming shortened V by 6 bases and J by 3 bases, and 14 bases separated the two germline ends. In nucleotides, the CDR3 is TGCAGCGTGAGACCAAAGTTCGACACTGAAGCTTTCTTT. Amino acids: CSVRPKFDTEAFF.

This clonotype has ten or more counts. V gene TRBV29-1 combines with J gene TRBJ1-1; D unresolved. Germline V gene sequence: CDR1 SQVTM, CDR2 ANQGSEA. The CDR3 contains 11 residues. The V gene lost 4 bases and the J gene lost 3 bases, with 6 bases spanning the gap. CDR3 bases: TGCAGCGTTGTGTCGGACACTGAAGCTTTCTTT. Translating gives CSVVSDTEAFF.

This clonotype was seen repeatedly, ten times or more. The V call is TRBV29-1, the J call TRBJ2-1, with 7 bases matching TRBD1. Losses at the gene ends were 4 bases for V and 8 bases for J; bases not matched to a gene: 8. This CDR3 is 13 amino acids long. Looked up from germline, CDR1 is SQVTM and CDR2 is ANQGSEA. CDR3 amino acids: CSVVTGSSDEQFF. The DNA of the CDR3 is TGCAGCGTTGTGACAGGGAGTAGTGATGAGCAGTTCTTC.

This clonotype has only a few counts. V usage is TRBV20-1 and J usage is TRBJ2-3; D is tentatively TRBD1 or TRBD2 (5 bases each). The V and J ends lost 5 bases and 0 bases respectively, with 12 bases between them. Germline V gene sequence: CDR1 DFQATT, CDR2 SNEGSKA (reference sequence). The CDR3 runs to 14 residues. The CDR3 sequence is CSAYFEGSTDTQYF. CDR3 nucleotides: TGCAGTGCTTACTTCGAGGGGAGCACAGATACGCAGTATTTT.

In this sample, this clonotype turned up many times. The V gene is TRBV29-1, the J gene TRBJ2-7; unclear D gene. Trimming took off 2 bases at V and 7 bases at J, with 9 bases between the two ends. Germline CDR1 and CDR2: SQVTM and ANQGSEA. CDR3 length: 11 amino acids. CDR3 nucleotide sequence: TGCAGCGTTGAAAAATCTTGGGAGCAGTACTTC. Amino acid sequence: CSVEKSWEQYF.

The chain has TRBV7-2 and TRBJ2-7; D not resolved. The V end lost 7 bases, the J end lost 5 bases, and 15 bases lay between the germline ends. The CDR3 consists of 13 residues. Germline V lookup: CDR1 SGHTA, CDR2 FQGNSA. Written as DNA, the CDR3 is TGTGCCAGCACCGCCGACATAAGGAACGAGCAGTACTTC. Protein product: CASTADIRNEQYF.

V gene TRBV5-1 combines with J gene TRBJ2-5; the D is unclear. Germline V gene lookup returns CDR1 SGHRS and CDR2 YFSETQ. This CDR3 has 13 amino acids. V lost 4 bases to trimming and J lost 4 bases, with 11 bases between them. CDR3 bases: TGCGCCAGCAGCCCATCCCCCTCAGAGACCCAGTACTTC. It translates to CASSPSPSETQYF.

The chain has TRBV5-1 and TRBJ2-5, with TRBD1 matching over 7 bases. Germline V gene sequence: CDR1 SGHRS, CDR2 YFSETQ. V dropped 4 bases and J dropped 1; count of bases not matched to a gene: 7. The CDR3 extends over 15 amino acids. CDR3 amino acids: CASSRQGDLQETQYF. The DNA for the CDR3 is TGCGCCAGCAGCCGCCAGGGGGACCTCCAAGAGACCCAGTACTTC.

This clonotype occurred many times. The V gene is TRBV5-4, the J gene TRBJ2-3; tentative D call: TRBD2 (5 bases). CDR3 length: 15 residues. The germline V gene has CDR1 SGHNT and CDR2 YYREEE (reference sequence). Trimming pared 3 bases from V and 5 bases from J, leaving 16 bases between. CDR3: CASSSEAFAGDTQYF. CDR3 nucleotide sequence: TGTGCCAGCAGCTCCGAGGCCTTTGCGGGAGATACGCAGTATTTT.

The chain joins TRBV19 to TRBJ2-7; possible D gene TRBD2, 5 bases. Per the germline V gene, CDR1 is LNHDA and CDR2 is SQIVND (reference sequence). This CDR3 contains 13 residues. V lost 6 bases to trimming and J lost 5 bases, with 14 bases between them. CDR3 region: CASSGRGIHEQYF. Here the CDR3 DNA reads TGTGCCAGTAGCGGACGGGGTATCCACGAGCAGTACTTC.

The rearrangement uses TRBV6-1 and TRBJ2-6; D remains unclear. Trimming stripped 6 bases from V and 0 bases from J, with 6 bases between. The CDR3 spans 14 residues. CDR1 is MNHNS, CDR2 SASEGT, per germline. The CDR3 reads CASRDGSGANVLTF. The CDR3 DNA is TGTGCCAGCAGGGACGGCTCTGGGGCCAACGTCCTGACTTTC.

This clonotype was found many times. Here the CDR3 reads CASSSDYRETQYF. The CDR3 DNA follows: TGTGCCAGCAGCTCGGACTACCGGGAGACCCAGTACTTC. The chain has TRBV7-9 and TRBJ2-5, with D possibly TRBD2 on 6 matching bases. CDR1 and CDR2 (germline): SEHNR, FQNEAQ (reference sequence). V lost 4 bases and J lost 5, with 11 bases in between. The CDR3 covers 13 residues.